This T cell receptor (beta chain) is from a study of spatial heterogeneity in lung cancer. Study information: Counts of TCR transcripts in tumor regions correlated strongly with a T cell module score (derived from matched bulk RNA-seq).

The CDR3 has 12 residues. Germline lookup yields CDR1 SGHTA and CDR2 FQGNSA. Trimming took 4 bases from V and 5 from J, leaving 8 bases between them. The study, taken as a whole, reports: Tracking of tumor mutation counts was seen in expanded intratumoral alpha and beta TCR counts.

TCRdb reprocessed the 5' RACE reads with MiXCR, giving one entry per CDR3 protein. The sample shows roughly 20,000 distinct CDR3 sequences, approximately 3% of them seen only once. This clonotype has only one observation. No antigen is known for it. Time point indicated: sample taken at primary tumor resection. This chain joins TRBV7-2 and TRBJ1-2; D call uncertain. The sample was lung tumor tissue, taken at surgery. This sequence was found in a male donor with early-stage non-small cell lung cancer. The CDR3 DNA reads TGTGCCAGCAGCTCTCAGCAGTATGGCTACACCTTC. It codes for CASSSQQYGYTF.